This record covers a single TCR beta chain. The Seattle patients joined while their infection was active and were tracked longitudinally afterward. The data belong to a study of blood T cell repertoires in COVID-19. Study context: T cells, B-cell-depleted T cells, or PBMCs supplied cDNA or gDNA.

The V end was cut by 2 bases, the J end by 3 bases, with 8 bases between. This CDR3 region has 13 residues. Per the germline V gene, CDR1 is SGHVS and CDR2 is FQNEAQ. Libraries were prepared by immunoSEQ multiplex PCR; TCRdb keeps only in-frame clonotypes and omits some of them. This table holds approximately 390,000 clones, around 87% found once. Sequencing used peripheral blood. The J gene is TRBJ2-7, the V gene TRBV7-8; D not certain. The receptor comes from a woman between 55 and 75 years old with COVID-19, enrolled during active disease. CDR3: CASSLKESYEQYF. The CDR3 bases are TGTGCCAGCAGCTTAAAGGAGAGCTACGAGCAGTACTTC.